The 24 T cell receptor beta chains listed next were all sequenced from one sample in a study of blood T cell repertoires in COVID-19. The assay was immunoSEQ multiplex PCR, and TCRdb's table has in-frame clones only and misses some. Counted here are fewer than 250,000 clones, roughly 84% occurring once; the ten biggest clones make up about 7%. Source material: PBMCs or T cells enriched from blood (not recorded which). These receptor sequences come from a woman aged 40 to 50 who had recovered from COVID-19.

The J gene is TRBJ2-1, the V gene TRBV7-3; 8 bases fit TRBD2. This CDR3 is 16 amino acids long. V trimming: 5 bases; J trimming: 6 bases; junction bases outside the gene matches: 12. The V gene's germline CDR1 is SGHTA and CDR2 FQGTGA. CDR3 nucleotide sequence: TGTGCCAGCAGCCCCCGGGATAGCGGGAAGACCAATGAGCAGTTCTTC. Protein: CASSPRDSGKTNEQFF. The full variable domain, rest sourced from reference TRBV7-3 and TRBJ2-1, is GAGVSQTPSNKVTEKGKYVELRCDPISGHTALYWYRQSLGQGPEFLIYFQGTGAADDSGLPNDRFFAVRPEGSVSTLKIQRTERGDSAVYLCASSPRDSGKTNEQFFGPGTRLTVL.

This clone was recorded once. The genes are TRBV19 and TRBJ2-1, with TRBD2 matching 8 bases. The CDR3 covers 15 residues. Trimming at V came to 4 bases and at J to 5 bases, leaving 7 bases not matched to a gene. The V gene's germline CDR1 is LNHDA and CDR2 SQIVND (reference sequence). CDR3 residues: CASSNLLAADNEQFF. CDR3 coding DNA: TGTGCCAGTAGTAACTTACTAGCGGCAGACAATGAGCAGTTCTTC.

This rearrangement joins TRBV2 to TRBJ2-3, with 10 bases aligning to TRBD2. Germline V lookup: CDR1 SNHLY, CDR2 FYNNEI. V was pared by 5 bases and J by 7 bases, with 12 bases of the junction left unmatched. CDR3 length equals 16 residues. Here the CDR3 reads CASSTRGAGGGNTQYF. The CDR3 region has the DNA TGTGCCAGCAGTACCCGCGGAGCGGGAGGGGGGAATACGCAGTATTTT.

This chain links TRBV19 with TRBJ2-5; 11 bases align to TRBD1. V was pared by 6 bases and J by 2 bases, with 2 bases of the junction left unmatched. Germline V gene data show CDR1 as LNHDA and CDR2 as SQIVND (reference sequence). CDR3 size: 14 residues. The CDR3 region is CASRDRGPQETQYF. The DNA for the CDR3 is TGTGCCAGTAGGGACAGGGGGCCGCAAGAGACCCAGTACTTC.

The chain is built from TRBV6-5 and TRBJ2-7; perhaps TRBD2 as D (7 bases). The CDR3 is 15 residues long. Germline V CDR1 and CDR2: MNHEY, SVGAGI. V was trimmed by 0 bases and J by 6 bases, leaving 15 bases between them. As DNA, the CDR3 is TGTGCCAGCAGTTACTCAGGGGGGAGGGCCGTCGAGCAGTACTTC. This sequence encodes CASSYSGGRAVEQYF.

This clone was detected many times. This sequence joins TRBV27 and TRBJ2-3; the match to TRBD2 covers 8 bases. The CDR3 runs 17 residues. After removal of 5 bases from V and 4 bases from J, the junction contained 14 bases not matched to a gene. Per germline, CDR1 MNHEY and CDR2 SMNVEV (reference sequence). The CDR3 protein is CASSPYTGLGGADTQYF. The CDR3 nucleotides read TGTGCCAGCAGTCCCTACACGGGACTAGGTGGTGCAGATACGCAGTATTTT.

The chain couples TRBV7-2 to TRBJ1-1; 7 bases map to TRBD1. The CDR3 totals 16 residues. The V gene end was trimmed by 3 bases and the J gene end by 0 bases; junction bases not matched to a gene: 7. Germline values: CDR1 SGHTA, CDR2 FQGNSA. CDR3 in amino acids: CASSFGGTAVNTEAFF. CDR3 nucleotide sequence: TGTGCCAGCAGCTTTGGCGGGACAGCTGTGAACACTGAAGCTTTCTTT.

V and J are TRBV25-1 and TRBJ1-2, with TRBD1 matching 11 bases. V lost 1 base and J lost 8; bases outside the gene matches: 12. The CDR3 has 17 residues. Looked up from germline, CDR1 is MGHDK and CDR2 is SYGVNS. The CDR3 DNA sequence: TGTGCCAGCAGTGAATTATATGGGACAGGGGGATCGGAGGGCTACACCTTC. It encodes CASSELYGTGGSEGYTF.

This chain uses TRBV11-2 with TRBJ2-3; D gene unclear. The CDR3 is 13 residues long. CDR1 is SGHAT and CDR2 is FQNNGV in the germline V gene. The V end lost 0 bases, the J end lost 8 bases, and 9 bases lay between the germline ends. CDR3 DNA: TGTGCCAGCAGCTTAGATCTAACCGGTACGCAGTATTTT. This sequence encodes CASSLDLTGTQYF.

The chain is built from TRBV21-1 and TRBJ2-7; the table's D call, TRBD2, has no DNA check behind it. TRBV21-1 is a known pseudogene. The CDR3 contains 15 residues. The CDR3 here is CASSIHFSEPDEQYV. The CDR3 nucleotides read TGTGCCAGCAGCATTCATTTTAGCGAGCCAGACGAGCAGTACGTC.

The chain joins TRBV4-1 to TRBJ1-4; no clear D gene. Germline lookup yields CDR1 MGHRA and CDR2 YSYEKL. The CDR3 covers 14 residues. Trimming shortened V by 5 bases and J by 1 base, and 8 bases separated the two germline ends. CDR3 nucleotide sequence: TGCGCCAGCAGCTCGCGGGGAACTAATGAAAAACTGTTTTTT. Translating it yields CASSSRGTNEKLFF.

The table lists this clone with a count of one. This rearrangement joins TRBV2 to TRBJ1-5; 9 nucleotides align to TRBD1. The trim removed 2 bases at V and 7 bases at J, leaving 6 bases unmatched. The CDR3 covers 15 residues. CDR1 is SNHLY and CDR2 is FYNNEI in the germline V gene. CDR3 protein: CASSETGGAGQPQHF. The CDR3, as DNA: TGTGCCAGCAGTGAAACAGGGGGCGCGGGGCAGCCCCAGCATTTT.

The J gene is TRBJ2-1, the V gene TRBV11-2; TRBD2 agrees at 7 bases. The CDR3 contains 15 residues. CDR1 is SGHAT and CDR2 is FQNNGV in the germline V gene. With 2 bases clipped from V and 4 bases from J, the junction kept 5 bases outside the gene matches. DNA for the CDR3: TGTGCCAGCAGCTTACAGCGGGAAACTTACAATGAGCAGTTCTTC. This codes for CASSLQRETYNEQFF. The full variable domain, rest sourced from reference TRBV11-2 and TRBJ2-1, is EAGVAQSPRYKIIEKRQSVAFWCNPISGHATLYWYQQILGQGPKLLIQFQNNGVVDDSQLPKDRFSAERLKGVDSTLKIQPAKLEDSAVYLCASSLQRETYNEQFFGPGTRLTVL.

The chain carries TRBV7-9 and TRBJ2-3; no clear D gene. In germline, CDR1 is SEHNR, CDR2 FQNEAQ (reference sequence). Trimming stripped 5 bases from V and 3 bases from J, with 12 bases between. The CDR3 contains 14 residues. In DNA, the CDR3 is TGTGCCAGCAGCAGGGAACGAGCAACAGATACGCAGTATTTT. This encodes CASSRERATDTQYF.

This clone was recorded only once. The CDR3 is CASSPRGDSYNEQFF. As DNA, the CDR3 is TGTGCCAGTAGCCCACGGGGGGATTCCTACAATGAGCAGTTCTTC. The chain uses TRBV19 and TRBJ2-1; TRBD2 agrees at 7 bases. J lost 1 base, V lost 6 bases, and 6 bases had no gene match. This CDR3 comprises 15 residues. Germline assignment: CDR1 LNHDA and CDR2 SQIVND (reference sequence).

The chain links TRBV5-4 to TRBJ2-3, with TRBD2 as a possible D gene (6 bases). This CDR3 has 14 residues. Germline V gene lookup returns CDR1 SGHNT and CDR2 YYREEE (reference sequence). Trimming pared 5 bases from V and 1 base from J, leaving 11 bases between. For the CDR3, the DNA is TGTGCCAGCAGACCAGCTAGCGGCACAGATACGCAGTATTTT. It codes for CASRPASGTDTQYF.

This clone has a handful of counts. This chain connects TRBV24-1 to TRBJ1-5; no firm D call. The CDR3 loop spans 13 amino acids. Germline loops: CDR1 KGHDR, CDR2 SFDVKD. Trimming took 5 bases from V and 7 from J, leaving 11 bases between them. The DNA of the CDR3 is TGTGCCACCAGTGGAGTGGGCGCCCAGCCCCAGCATTTT. Encoded protein: CATSGVGAQPQHF.

This clone was found once. This chain joins TRBV7-9 and TRBJ1-4; TRBD1 might be the D (6 bases). CDR3 length: 14 amino acids. Germline lookup yields CDR1 SEHNR and CDR2 FQNEAQ (reference sequence). The ends were cut back, 5 bases at V and 8 bases at J, with 15 bases in the middle. This chain's CDR3 is CASSQTGFEEKLFF. CDR3 DNA: TGTGCCAGCAGCCAGACAGGATTTGAGGAAAAACTGTTTTTT.

This chain joins TRBV12-3 or TRBV12-4 and TRBJ2-2; D unclear. The CDR3 covers 11 residues. V gave up 6 bases and J gave up 6 bases, with 5 bases separating them. The CDR3: CASSIPGELFF. The CDR3 region has the DNA TGTGCCAGCAGCATCCCCGGGGAGCTGTTTTTT.

In regard to this clone: The sample carries other DNA sequences with the same CDR3. This chain links TRBV18 with TRBJ2-1, with TRBD1 matching 9 bases. The CDR3 contains 13 residues. Trimming took 6 bases from V and 10 from J; bases not matched to a gene: 7. Germline V lookup: CDR1 KGHSH, CDR2 LQKENI. The chain's CDR3 is CASSPPTGGEQFF. The CDR3 DNA follows: TGTGCCAGCTCGCCTCCGACAGGGGGGGAGCAGTTCTTC.

The V and J genes are TRBV4-1 and TRBJ2-2; maybe TRBD1 (6 bases). The ends were cut back, 2 bases at V and 0 bases at J, with 7 bases in the middle. Per germline, CDR1 MGHRA and CDR2 YSYEKL. The CDR3 extends over 15 amino acids. For the CDR3, the DNA is TGCGCCAGCAGCCAAAGGGGGACGAACACCGGGGAGCTGTTTTTT. This gives the protein CASSQRGTNTGELFF.

In its sample, this clone was seen once. The chain has TRBV12-3 or TRBV12-4 and TRBJ2-3; D gene unclear. V shed 2 bases and J shed 5 bases, with 5 bases lying between them. There are 12 residues in the CDR3. In DNA, the CDR3 is TGTGCCAGCAGTTTAAGACTAGATACGCAGTATTTT. It codes for CASSLRLDTQYF.

This clone is a singleton in its sample. The gene calls are TRBV7-3 and TRBJ2-1; D may be TRBD1 (7 bases). Per the germline V gene, CDR1 is SGHTA and CDR2 is FQGTGA. Trimming removed 2 bases at V and 9 bases at J, with 11 bases between. The CDR3 is 13 residues long. The CDR3 bases are TGTGCCAGCAGCTTACCAGGGGGAGGTGAGCAGTTCTTC. The encoded protein is CASSLPGGGEQFF.

This chain uses TRBV14 with TRBJ2-7; 10 bases are shared with TRBD2. CDR1 and CDR2 from the germline V gene are SGHDN and FVKESK. Trimming at V came to 3 bases and at J to 5 bases, leaving 4 bases not matched to a gene. This CDR3 has 14 amino acids. CDR3 sequence: CASSQGLAPHEQYF. CDR3 sequence (DNA): TGTGCCAGCAGCCAGGGACTAGCGCCCCACGAGCAGTACTTC.